What follows describes a single TCR beta chain. Its antigen is still unknown. This sample is drawn from a study of graft-versus-host responses after intestinal transplantation. Study overall: All recipients were transplanted with multivisceral, liver-intestinal, or isolated intestinal grafts. Recipients were all induced with anti-thymocyte globulin, then given tacrolimus and steroids for roughly 3 years.

Measured with immunoSEQ multiplex PCR; TCRdb has only the in-frame clones, and not every one. The sample records more than 90,000 clones, over 85% being singletons. Study-wide results and limits: Some patients had graft-donor T cell macrochimerism, and their allografts showed high graft-versus-host to host-versus-graft clonal ratios. Recipient-marrow GvH clones were detected, some having first appeared in ileum or blood.

CDR1 and CDR2 (germline): SQVTM, ANQGSEA. The trim removed 4 bases at V and 8 bases at J, leaving 1 base unmatched. The CDR3 has 11 residues. This specimen was unstimulated CD4+ T cells sorted from spleen or lymph node cells, taken before transplant. The genes are TRBV29-1 and TRBJ1-4, with TRBD1 matching 7 bases. The TCR originated in a human donor who was the organ donor for an intestinal transplant. CDR3 DNA sequence: TGCAGCGTTGCAGGGGGGGAAAAACTGTTTTTT. Translated: CSVAGGEKLFF.